This T cell receptor beta chain was captured in a study of blood T cell repertoires in COVID-19 (TCRdb year 2020). For the wider study: Collaborator samples came from the United States, Italy and Spain and covered acute and convalescent phases of COVID-19. The prospective study material was composed of cDNA or gDNA derived from T cells, B-cell-depleted T cells, or PBMCs. Deeply sampled blood TCRbeta repertoires from subjects exposed to, actively infected with, or recovered from COVID-19 were included in the dataset. A freely available public database, intended as a resource for researchers studying the immune response to SARS-CoV-2, is where the repertoires were released. Samples were obtained from the ongoing ImmuneRACE study (first 160 participants) and from 1,000 to 1,500 subjects provided by 6 global collaborators. A de-identified subject ID, COVID-19 status, age in years and sex were almost always included in the sample metadata. Where available, HLA class I and class II types were taken from metadata supplied by the sample provider and were not determined by assay-based typing. On the study overall, not on this receptor specifically: Clinical and demographic metadata were provided uncurated, with the amount varying by source and participant.

TCRbeta CDR3 regions were amplified from genomic DNA using the immunoSEQ Assay, a bias-controlled multiplex PCR. The authors' analysis ran thus. Nucleated cell counts per sample were estimated from amplification of reference gene primers within the assay. Sequence reads were collapsed and filtered to measure the absolute abundance of every unique TCRbeta CDR3 rearrangement. For each sample, productive Simpson clonality was calculated by taking the square root of Simpson's diversity index across productive rearrangements. What TCRdb holds here is the immuneACCESS table cut down to in-frame rearrangements. Part of the clones is not present; checked against another copy, under half of the missing clones reflect an unresolved V gene, and the others are unexplained. V, J and clone size are those of that table, while D and trimming were read from the DNA. This sample lists roughly 320,000 clones; 85% were detected once. Roughly 7.8% of the sample goes to the ten largest clones.

Details on this clone: The antigen it recognizes is unknown. Base qualities are not recorded, but no much larger clone differs from it by a single base.

Its CDR3 holds 17 amino acids, cysteine through phenylalanine. Just the 51-base CDR3 DNA is kept, in frame starting at base 1. Via the germline V gene, CDR1 is LGHNT and CDR2 FRNRAP. Cut back by 1 base and 5 bases, the V and J ends lie 18 bases apart. Each collaborating institution followed its own protocols to collect whole blood in K2EDTA tubes. Collaborator samples were shipped for TCRbeta analysis as frozen whole blood, isolated PBMCs, or DNA extracted from either sample type. Rearrangement joined TRBV12-5 to TRBJ2-1, and TRBD1 may be the D gene, going by 6 matching bases. Specimen: peripheral blood. The receptor's source is a human donor in a cohort sampled during active COVID-19. The DNA reads TGTGCTAGTGGTTTGGGCCATCGGGCAGGGGCCGACAATGAGCAGTTCTTC. Translated, this gives CASGLGHRAGADNEQFF. The full variable domain, with segments outside the CDR3 supplied by the reference TRBV12-5 and TRBJ2-1 proteins, appears as DARVTQTPRHKVTEMGQEVTMRCQPILGHNTVFWYRQTMMQGLELLAYFRNRAPLDDSGMPKDRFSAEMPDATLATLKIQPSEPRDSAVYFCASGLGHRAGADNEQFFGPGTRLTVL.